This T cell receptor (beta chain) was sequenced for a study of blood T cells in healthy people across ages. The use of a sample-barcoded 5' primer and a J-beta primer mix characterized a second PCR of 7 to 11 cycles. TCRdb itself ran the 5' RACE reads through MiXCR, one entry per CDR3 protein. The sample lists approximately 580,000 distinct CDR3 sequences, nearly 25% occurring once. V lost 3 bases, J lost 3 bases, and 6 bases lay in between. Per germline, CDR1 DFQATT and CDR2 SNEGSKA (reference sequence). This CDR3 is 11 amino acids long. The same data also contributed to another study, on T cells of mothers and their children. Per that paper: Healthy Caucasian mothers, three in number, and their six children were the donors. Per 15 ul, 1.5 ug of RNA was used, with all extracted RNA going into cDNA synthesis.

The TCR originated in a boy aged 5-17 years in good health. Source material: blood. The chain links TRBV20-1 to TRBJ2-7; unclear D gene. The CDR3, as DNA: TGCAGTGCTAGCGAACGCTACGAGCAGTACTTC. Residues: CSASERYEQYF.